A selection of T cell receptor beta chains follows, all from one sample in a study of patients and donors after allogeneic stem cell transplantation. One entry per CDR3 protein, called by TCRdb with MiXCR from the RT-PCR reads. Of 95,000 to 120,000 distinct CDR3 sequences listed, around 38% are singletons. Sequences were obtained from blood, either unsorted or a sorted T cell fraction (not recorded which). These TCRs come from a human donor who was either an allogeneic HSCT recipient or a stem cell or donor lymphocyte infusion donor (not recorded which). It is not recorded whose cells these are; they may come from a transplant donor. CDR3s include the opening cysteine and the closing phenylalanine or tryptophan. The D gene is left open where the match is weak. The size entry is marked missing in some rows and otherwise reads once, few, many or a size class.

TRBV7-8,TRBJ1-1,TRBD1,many,CASSNYDRGLTEAFF,TGTGCCAGCAGCAACTACGACAGGGGCCTCACTGAAGCTTTCTTT
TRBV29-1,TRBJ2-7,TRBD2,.,CSVVVAGGSYEQYF,TGCAGCGTTGTGGTAGCGGGTGGCTCCTACGAGCAGTACTTC
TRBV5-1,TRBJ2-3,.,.,CASRVGSTDTQYF,TGCGCCAGCAGAGTTGGAAGCACAGATACGCAGTATTTT
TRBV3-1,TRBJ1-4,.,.,CASSLGGKLFF,TGTGCCAGCAGCCTTGGCGGAAAACTGTTTTTT
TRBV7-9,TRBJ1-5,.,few,CASSPGGLHGQPQHF,TGTGCCAGCAGCCCCGGGGGTCTGCACGGTCAGCCCCAGCATTTT
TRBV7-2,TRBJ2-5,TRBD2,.,CASSPGLAEETQYF,TGTGCCAGCAGCCCCGGACTAGCGGAAGAGACCCAGTACTTC
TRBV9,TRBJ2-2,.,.,CASSVEEGGELFF,TGTGCCAGCAGCGTAGAAGAGGGCGGGGAGCTGTTTTTT
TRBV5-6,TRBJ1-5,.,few,CASSLRGGRRPQHF,TGTGCCAGCAGCTTACGGGGGGGCAGGCGGCCCCAGCATTTT
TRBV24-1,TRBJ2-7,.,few,CATNDGYEQYF,TGTGCCACCAACGACGGCTACGAGCAGTACTTC
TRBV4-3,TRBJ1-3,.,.,CASSQGQGGLVSGNTIYF,TGCGCCAGCAGCCAAGGGCAGGGAGGATTAGTCTCTGGAAACACCATATATTTT
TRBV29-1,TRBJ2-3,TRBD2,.,CSAGGGSGSPDTQYF,TGCAGCGCCGGGGGGGGGAGCGGGAGCCCAGATACGCAGTATTTT
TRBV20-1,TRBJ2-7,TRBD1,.,CSARQGALKEQYF,TGCAGTGCTCGACAGGGGGCCCTTAAGGAGCAGTACTTC
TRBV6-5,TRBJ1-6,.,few,CASSYERGRGNSPLHF,TGTGCCAGCAGTTACGAACGAGGAAGGGGAAATTCACCCCTCCACTTT
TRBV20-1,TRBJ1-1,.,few,CSASPGTPEAFF,TGCAGTGCTTCGCCGGGGACTCCTGAAGCTTTCTTT
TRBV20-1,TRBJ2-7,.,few,CSARRSYEQYF,TGCAGTGCTAGGCGAAGCTACGAGCAGTACTTC
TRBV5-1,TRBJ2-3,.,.,CASRWWDITDTQYF,TGCGCCAGCAGGTGGTGGGACATCACAGATACGCAGTATTTT
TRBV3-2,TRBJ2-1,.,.,CASSQGTSGRGEQFF,TGTGCCAGCAGCCAAGGGACTAGCGGGAGGGGTGAGCAGTTCTTC
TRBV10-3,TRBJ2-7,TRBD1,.,CAISATGALYEQYF,TGTGCCATCAGCGCGACAGGGGCCCTCTACGAGCAGTACTTC
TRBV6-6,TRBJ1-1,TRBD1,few,CASSPPTGRAFF,TGTGCCAGCAGCCCCCCGACAGGGCGGGCTTTCTTT
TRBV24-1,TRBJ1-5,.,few,CATSGVRTVDFNQPQHF,TGTGCCACCAGTGGGGTCCGTACGGTGGATTTCAATCAGCCCCAGCATTTT
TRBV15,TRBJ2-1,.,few,CATSRVNEQFF,TGTGCCACCAGCAGAGTGAATGAGCAGTTCTTC
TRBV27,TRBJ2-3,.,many,CASSPTADTQYF,TGTGCCAGCAGTCCCACAGCAGATACGCAGTATTTT
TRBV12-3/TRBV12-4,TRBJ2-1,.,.,CASSLVVVGNEQFF,TGTGCCAGCAGTTTAGTCGTTGTTGGCAATGAGCAGTTCTTC
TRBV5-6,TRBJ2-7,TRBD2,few,CASSSLAGGSYEQYF,TGTGCCAGCAGCTCATTAGCGGGAGGCTCCTACGAGCAGTACTTC
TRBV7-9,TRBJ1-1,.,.,CASSVPPISRASTEAFF,TGTGCCAGCAGCGTTCCTCCGATTTCCCGGGCTAGCACTGAAGCTTTCTTT
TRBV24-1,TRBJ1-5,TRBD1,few,CATSGHRGGQPQHF,TGTGCCACCAGTGGGCACAGGGGGGGTCAGCCCCAGCATTTT
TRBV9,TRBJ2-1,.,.,CASSVVGTISSYNEQFF,TGTGCCAGCAGCGTAGTAGGCACCATTAGCTCCTACAATGAGCAGTTCTTC
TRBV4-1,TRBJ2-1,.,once,CASSQPHRVGEQFF,TGCGCCAGCAGCCAACCTCATCGCGTAGGTGAGCAGTTCTTC
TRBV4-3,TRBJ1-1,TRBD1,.,CASSQVGTAMNTEAFF,TGCGCCAGCAGCCAAGTCGGGACAGCCATGAACACTGAAGCTTTCTTT
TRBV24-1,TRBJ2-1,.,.,CATSALGTYNEQFF,TGTGCCACCAGTGCCCTAGGGACTTACAATGAGCAGTTCTTC
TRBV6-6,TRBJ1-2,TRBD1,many,CASSTGTANYGYTF,TGTGCCAGCAGTACAGGGACAGCAAACTATGGCTACACCTTC
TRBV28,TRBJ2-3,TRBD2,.,CASSPSRTSSHTDTQYF,TGTGCCAGCAGTCCCTCTCGGACTAGCAGCCACACAGATACGCAGTATTTT
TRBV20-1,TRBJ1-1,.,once,CSASPPRAPLNTEAFF,TGCAGTGCTTCACCACCCAGGGCCCCTCTGAACACTGAAGCTTTCTTT
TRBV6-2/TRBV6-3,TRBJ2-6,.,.,CASLTPGSGANVLTF,TGTGCCAGCTTGACCCCTGGCTCTGGGGCCAACGTCCTGACTTTC
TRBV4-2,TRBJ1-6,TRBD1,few,CASSDRVNSPLHF,TGTGCCAGCAGCGACAGGGTGAATTCACCCCTCCACTTT
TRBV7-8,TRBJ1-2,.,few,CASSPRSQGFQVNYGYTF,TGTGCCAGCAGCCCTAGGTCGCAGGGTTTTCAGGTTAACTATGGCTACACCTTC
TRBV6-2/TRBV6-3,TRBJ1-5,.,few,CASSYRAAGQPQHF,TGTGCCAGCAGTTACAGAGCAGCTGGTCAGCCCCAGCATTTT
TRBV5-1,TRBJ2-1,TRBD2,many,CASSSGLVMSVQFF,TGCGCCAGCAGCTCGGGACTAGTTATGTCAGTCCAGTTCTTC
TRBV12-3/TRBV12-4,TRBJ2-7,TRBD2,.,CASSLDSGSYEQYF,TGTGCCAGCAGTTTAGATAGCGGGAGCTACGAGCAGTACTTC
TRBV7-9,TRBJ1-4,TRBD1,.,CASSPAGGTGNEKLFF,TGTGCCAGCAGCCCAGCGGGGGGGACAGGGAATGAAAAACTGTTTTTT
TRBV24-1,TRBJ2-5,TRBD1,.,CATSDTWTGQETQYF,TGTGCCACCAGTGATACCTGGACAGGTCAAGAGACCCAGTACTTC
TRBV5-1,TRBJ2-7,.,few,CASSLAGTNYEQYF,TGCGCCAGCAGCTTGGCCGGGACAAACTACGAGCAGTACTTC
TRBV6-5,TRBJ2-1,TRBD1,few,CASRAGTGLYNEQFF,TGTGCCAGCAGAGCCGGGACAGGGCTTTACAATGAGCAGTTCTTC
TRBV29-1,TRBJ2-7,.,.,CSVDPDGSSYEQYF,TGCAGCGTTGACCCCGATGGGAGCTCCTACGAGCAGTACTTC
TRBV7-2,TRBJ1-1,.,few,CASSLGRHLQAFF,TGTGCCAGCAGCTTAGGCCGACATCTTCAAGCTTTCTTT
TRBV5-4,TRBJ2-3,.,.,CASSLYKGAADTQYF,TGTGCCAGCAGCTTGTACAAGGGTGCGGCAGATACGCAGTATTTT
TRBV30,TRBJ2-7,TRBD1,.,CAWSEGQPYEQYF,TGTGCCTGGAGTGAGGGACAGCCCTACGAGCAGTACTTC
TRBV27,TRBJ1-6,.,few,CASSLQYNSPLHF,TGTGCCAGCAGTTTACAGTATAATTCACCCCTCCACTTT
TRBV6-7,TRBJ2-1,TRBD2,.,CASSRGLVCNEQFF,TGTGCCAGCAGTAGAGGACTAGTATGCAATGAGCAGTTCTTC
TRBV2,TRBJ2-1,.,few,CASSLSRGADTEFF,TGTGCCAGCAGTTTGTCTAGAGGGGCGGACACTGAGTTCTTC
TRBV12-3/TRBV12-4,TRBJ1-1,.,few,CASSSSWGGSTEAFF,TGTGCCAGCAGTTCGTCCTGGGGGGGGAGCACTGAAGCTTTCTTT
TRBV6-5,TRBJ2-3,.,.,CASSFRGQADTQYF,TGTGCCAGCAGTTTCAGGGGCCAAGCGGATACGCAGTATTTT
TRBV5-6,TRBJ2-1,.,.,CASSTLMRVRPNEQFF,TGTGCCAGCAGCACCTTGATGAGGGTCAGGCCCAATGAGCAGTTCTTC
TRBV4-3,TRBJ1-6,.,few,CASSQDLGRPNNSPLHF,TGCGCCAGCAGCCAAGATCTGGGACGACCCAATAATTCACCCCTCCACTTT
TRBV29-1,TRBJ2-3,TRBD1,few,CSVNDRVGDTQYF,TGCAGCGTTAACGACAGGGTAGGAGATACGCAGTATTTT